This passage covers 27 T cell receptor beta chains from one sample sequenced in a study of beta chain features in type 1 diabetes. cDNA synthesis used the whole RNA isolate, giving expressed TCRB sequences. Some clones are missing from TCRdb's copy, which holds only in-frame ones; the method was immunoSEQ multiplex PCR. The sample gives under 450,000 clones, roughly 15% of which show up once; about 0.019% is in the top ten. Sequencing was carried out using naive CD4+ T cells from blood. The receptor set was obtained from a woman younger than 35 in good health.

CDR3 bases: TGTGCCAGCAGTCCCCTTTTCGGTTACGAGCAGTACTTC. Translating it yields CASSPLFGYEQYF. The rearrangement joins TRBV27 to TRBJ2-7, with unresolved D. CDR1 and CDR2 (germline): MNHEY, SMNVEV (reference sequence). The ends were cut back, 5 bases at V and 4 bases at J, with 12 bases in the middle. The CDR3 runs 13 residues.

This clone occurred a few times. The chain combines TRBV7-3 with TRBJ2-1, with D perhaps TRBD1 (6 bases). Germline V gene data show CDR1 as SGHTA and CDR2 as FQGTGA. The CDR3 runs 14 residues. The V end lost 1 base, the J end lost 6 bases, and 10 bases lay between the germline ends. This chain's CDR3 is CASSLMGASNEQFF. The DNA for the CDR3 is TGTGCCAGCAGCTTAATGGGGGCTAGCAATGAGCAGTTCTTC.

The chain is built from TRBV18 and TRBJ1-5; D gene unclear. Germline-derived CDR1 and CDR2 are KGHSH and LQKENI. Trimming stripped 2 bases from V and 4 bases from J, with 15 bases between. This CDR3 is 16 amino acids long. The CDR3 coding sequence is TGTGCCAGCTCACCAATGGAGGTCGTTCCGAATCAGCCCCAGCATTTT. This translates into CASSPMEVVPNQPQHF.

The chain recombines TRBV9 with TRBJ1-2; D unresolved. CDR1 SGDLS and CDR2 YYNGEE come from the germline V gene. V was trimmed by 3 bases and J by 1 base, leaving 13 bases between them. The CDR3 sequence is 15 residues long. The CDR3 loop is CASSAGFRNNYGYTF. The DNA for the CDR3 is TGTGCCAGCAGCGCGGGATTCAGGAATAACTATGGCTACACCTTC.

The chain combines TRBV27 with TRBJ2-1; possible D gene TRBD2, 6 bases. V was clipped by 2 bases and J by 3 bases, with 14 bases between them. The CDR3 length is 16 residues. Germline assignment: CDR1 MNHEY and CDR2 SMNVEV (reference sequence). CDR3 sequence reads: CASSLRAGLDYNEQFF. DNA of the CDR3: TGTGCCAGCAGTTTAAGAGCGGGTTTAGACTACAATGAGCAGTTCTTC.

V is TRBV5-1 and J is TRBJ2-5; 7 bases fit TRBD2. Germline CDR1 and CDR2: SGHRS and YFSETQ. CDR3 length: 15 residues. Germline trimming cut 3 bases from V and 4 bases from J; bases unmatched to any gene: 9. The CDR3 protein is CASSSGRGLIETQYF. The CDR3 DNA is TGCGCCAGCAGCTCGGGGAGGGGATTAATAGAGACCCAGTACTTC.

The chain combines TRBV5-6 with TRBJ2-7; D remains unclear. Trimming shortened V by 3 bases and J by 4 bases, and 5 bases separated the two germline ends. Per germline, CDR1 SGHDT and CDR2 YYEEEE. CDR3 size: 11 residues. The CDR3 DNA reads TGTGCCAGCAGCTCCCAGTACGAGCAGTACTTC. It translates to CASSSQYEQYF.

This clone was seen only a few times. The gene calls are TRBV28 and TRBJ2-1, with a weak D call TRBD1 (6 bases). Germline V gene lookup returns CDR1 MDHEN and CDR2 SYDVKM. This CDR3 region has 13 residues. Trimming took off 2 bases at V and 8 bases at J, with 10 bases between the two ends. The CDR3 DNA is TGTGCCAGCAGTTTAACAGGGTTGGATGAGCAGTTCTTC. This gives the protein CASSLTGLDEQFF.

The rearrangement uses TRBV7-2 and TRBJ1-1; perhaps TRBD1 as D (5 bases). Deletions cut 1 base from V and 3 bases from J, with 9 bases between. The CDR3 consists of 14 residues. The germline V gene encodes CDR1 SGHTA and CDR2 FQGNSA. This CDR3 reads CASSLVEGDTEAFF. The DNA for the CDR3 is TGTGCCAGCAGCTTAGTGGAAGGGGACACTGAAGCTTTCTTT.

This chain uses TRBV4-2 with TRBJ2-3, with D unclear. The CDR3 is 17 residues long. V was cut by 0 bases and J by 4 bases, with 17 bases left in between. Germline CDR1 is LGHNA and CDR2 is YNFKEQ. DNA of the CDR3: TGTGCCAGCAGCCAAGAAGGAACGGGTTCAGTACCAGATACGCAGTATTTT. Translating gives CASSQEGTGSVPDTQYF.

J is TRBJ1-2 and V is TRBV28; 9 nucleotides line up with TRBD1. CDR3 length: 15 amino acids. Germline trimming cut 3 bases from V and 4 bases from J; bases unmatched to any gene: 6. CDR1 is MDHEN and CDR2 is SYDVKM in the germline V gene. The CDR3 loop is CASSFNRGLGYGYTF. The CDR3 DNA reads as TGTGCCAGCAGTTTCAACAGGGGGCTGGGCTATGGCTACACCTTC.

This clone occurred a few times. The DNA of the CDR3 is TGTGCCAGCAGGTCGGGGGAGCTGTTTTTT. Encoded protein: CASRSGELFF. The rearrangement joins TRBV6-1 to TRBJ2-2; D ambiguous. Germline values: CDR1 MNHNS, CDR2 SASEGT. This CDR3 comprises 10 residues. V was shortened by 6 bases and J by 8 bases, with 4 bases between the two germline ends.

This clone was seen a few times. The chain combines TRBV28 with TRBJ2-5, with 13 positions matching TRBD2. V dropped 2 bases and J dropped 5; count of bases not matched to a gene: 11. The CDR3 spans 18 residues. Germline CDR1 reads MDHEN; CDR2 reads SYDVKM. The CDR3 DNA sequence: TGTGCCAGCAGTTTACCCACTAGCGGGAGGGCTTTAAGGGAGACCCAGTACTTC. Translated: CASSLPTSGRALRETQYF.

The chain recombines TRBV6-6 with TRBJ2-1; 10 positions agree with TRBD1. Per germline, CDR1 MNHNY and CDR2 SVGAGI (reference sequence). CDR3 size: 15 residues. CDR3 sequence (DNA): TGTGGCACTGGGACAGGGGACTTCGGGGTCAATGAGCAGTTCTTC. Protein: CGTGTGDFGVNEQFF.

The rearrangement links TRBV29-1 to TRBJ1-2; D not certain. Trimming removed 4 bases at V and 4 bases at J, with 7 bases between. This CDR3 has 11 amino acids. The germline CDR1 and CDR2 sequences are SQVTM and ANQGSEA. CDR3 in amino acids: CSVGHSYGYTF. CDR3 nucleotides: TGCAGCGTTGGTCACAGCTATGGCTACACCTTC.

This clone was counted between two and nine times. V gene TRBV30 combines with J gene TRBJ1-2, with 9 positions matching TRBD1. V was pared by 3 bases and J by 7 bases, with 12 bases of the junction left unmatched. The CDR3 extends over 15 amino acids. Germline CDR1 and CDR2: GTSNPN and SVGIG (reference sequence). In DNA, the CDR3 is TGTGCCTGGAGCTTACAGGGGGCGGTGGTTTCTGGCTACACCTTC. This sequence encodes CAWSLQGAVVSGYTF.

This clone was observed a handful of times. The gene calls are TRBV28 and TRBJ2-5; D is perhaps TRBD2 (6 bases). Germline V gives CDR1 MDHEN, CDR2 SYDVKM. Trimming took 2 bases from V and 0 from J, leaving 10 bases between them. This CDR3 is 15 amino acids long. CDR3 in DNA: TGTGCCAGCAGTTTACCCGGGAGTTACCAAGAGACCCAGTACTTC. Amino acid sequence: CASSLPGSYQETQYF. Together with reference TRBV28 and TRBJ2-5, the CDR3 gives the full variable domain: DVKVTQSSRYLVKRTGEKVFLECVQDMDHENMFWYRQDPGLGLRLIYFSYDVKMKEKGDIPEGYSVSREKKERFSLILESASTNQTSMYLCASSLPGSYQETQYFGPGTRLLVL.

This clone was seen a handful of times. This chain uses TRBV18 with TRBJ2-5; 8 bases agree with TRBD2. The germline gives CDR1 KGHSH, CDR2 LQKENI. The V and J ends lost 1 base and 5 bases, in that order; junction bases with no gene match: 3. The CDR3 consists of 14 residues. CDR3 region: CASSPQSGSETQYF. In DNA, the CDR3 is TGTGCCAGCTCACCACAGAGCGGGAGCGAGACCCAGTACTTC.

The chain carries TRBV7-2 and TRBJ1-1; 9 bases agree with TRBD1. CDR1 and CDR2 (germline): SGHTA, FQGNSA. CDR3 size: 14 residues. V was clipped by 5 bases and J by 6 bases; unmatched bases: 7. For the CDR3, the DNA is TGTGCCAGCAGCCGAGACAGGGGGGTTTCTGAAGCTTTCTTT. Protein product: CASSRDRGVSEAFF.

This clone came up once. The V call is TRBV5-6, the J call TRBJ1-1; 10 positions match TRBD1. Germline-derived CDR1 and CDR2 are SGHDT and YYEEEE. With V trimmed by 3 bases and J by 7 bases, 0 bases remained unmatched. CDR3 size: 12 residues. CDR3 DNA sequence: TGTGCCAGCAGCTGGGACAGGGGTGAAGCTTTCTTT. As protein: CASSWDRGEAFF.

CDR3 region: CASSWDSRGFETQYF. The CDR3 nucleotides are TGTGCCAGCAGCTGGGACAGCAGAGGTTTTGAGACCCAGTACTTC. V and J are TRBV7-2 and TRBJ2-5; TRBD1 agrees at 7 bases. Trimming removed 4 bases from V and 5 bases from J; junction bases left unmatched: 10. Looked up from germline, CDR1 is SGHTA and CDR2 is FQGNSA. The CDR3 is made up of 15 amino acids.

This sequence joins TRBV25-1 and TRBJ2-1, with TRBD1 identical over 8 bases. The CDR3 is 15 amino acids. V trimming: 8 bases; J trimming: 7 bases; junction bases outside the gene matches: 13. Germline CDR1 is MGHDK and CDR2 is SYGVNS. The CDR3 coding sequence is TGTGCCAGCCATCCCGCAGGGGGCGCCGGGAATGAGCAGTTCTTC. The encoded protein is CASHPAGGAGNEQFF.

This clone appeared a few times. The chain carries TRBV19 and TRBJ2-3; the match to TRBD1 covers 7 bases. The CDR3 runs to 15 residues. V was clipped by 9 bases and J by 4 bases; unmatched bases: 13. Germline CDR1 LNHDA, CDR2 SQIVND (reference sequence). Written as DNA, the CDR3 is TGTGCCAGCCGGCAGGTGAACAGGGGCGCAGATACGCAGTATTTT. It is translated as CASRQVNRGADTQYF. Full variable domain (remainder filled in from reference TRBV19 and TRBJ2-3): DGGITQSPKYLFRKEGQNVTLSCEQNLNHDAMYWYRQDPGQGLRLIYYSQIVNDFQKGDIAEGYSVSREKKESFPLTVTSAQKNPTAFYLCASRQVNRGADTQYFGPGTRLTVL.

A single count supports this clone. The rearrangement links TRBV9 to TRBJ2-1; 11 nucleotides match TRBD2. The V segment lost 4 bases and the J segment 3 bases; nucleotides outside the gene matches: 12. The CDR3 has 18 residues. Germline CDR1 and CDR2: SGDLS and YYNGEE. For the CDR3, the DNA is TGTGCCAGCAGCCCCAGGGGGTGGGGACTAGCGGTCTACAATGAGCAGTTCTTC. It encodes CASSPRGWGLAVYNEQFF.

The chain couples TRBV7-8 to TRBJ2-1; 8 positions match TRBD2. The V gene's germline CDR1 is SGHVS and CDR2 FQNEAQ. Trimming removed 4 bases from V and 12 bases from J; junction bases left unmatched: 5. There are 12 residues in the CDR3. CDR3 sequence: CASSSQGTRQFF. DNA of the CDR3: TGTGCCAGCAGCTCCCAGGGGACTAGGCAGTTCTTC.

The chain is built from TRBV25-1 and TRBJ1-2, with unresolved D. The CDR3 is 14 amino acids. Germline V gene sequence: CDR1 MGHDK, CDR2 SYGVNS. Trimming took off 0 bases at V and 2 bases at J, with 7 bases between the two ends. CDR3 in amino acids: CASSEYLENYGYTF. Written as DNA, the CDR3 is TGTGCCAGCAGTGAATATCTAGAGAACTATGGCTACACCTTC.

A few counts support this clone. The chain joins TRBV2 to TRBJ2-6; perhaps TRBD1 as D (6 bases). This CDR3 contains 17 residues. With 3 bases removed from V and 0 bases from J, the gap between germline ends came to 12 bases. Germline assignment: CDR1 SNHLY and CDR2 FYNNEI. The CDR3 coding sequence is TGTGCCAGCAGTGATATTCCAGGGGCCTCTGGGGCCAACGTCCTGACTTTC. It is translated as CASSDIPGASGANVLTF.